These T cell receptor beta chains were read from a single sample in a study of PD-1 blockade in classical Hodgkin lymphoma. The method was immunoSEQ multiplex PCR; TCRdb's version includes in-frame clones alone and lacks a portion of them. The sample includes 100,000 to 120,000 clones, roughly nine tenths of them seen just once. The source material was peripheral blood mononuclear cells (PBMCs), sampled before the fourth cycle of nivolumab. These receptor sequences come from a human donor with classical Hodgkin lymphoma. CDR3s include the opening cysteine and the closing phenylalanine or tryptophan. The D gene is left open where the match is weak. Expanded clones get a size class; other rows say once, few or many, or leave the size out.

D gene | J gene | V gene | clone size | CDR3 DNA | CDR3 protein
- | TRBJ1-3 | TRBV10-1 | few | TGCGCCAGCAGGAAGGACGGTAGCTCTGGAAACACCATATATTTT | CASRKDGSSGNTIYF
TRBD2 | TRBJ2-1 | TRBV9 | - | TGTGCCAGCAGCGTCAGCGGGAGGGCCGGGGATGAGCAGTTCTTC | CASSVSGRAGDEQFF
TRBD2 | TRBJ2-1 | TRBV29-1 | - | TGCAGCGTGCGACTAGCGGTTCACAATGAGCAGTTCTTC | CSVRLAVHNEQFF
TRBD1 | TRBJ1-5 | TRBV2 | - | TGTGCCAGCAGTGGGGACAGGGGTAGCAATCAGCCCCAGCATTTT | CASSGDRGSNQPQHF
- | TRBJ2-6 | TRBV7-6 | - | TGTGCCAGCAGCTTAGCAGGGTCTGGGGCCAACGTCCTGACTTTC | CASSLAGSGANVLTF
- | TRBJ2-6 | TRBV6-4 | - | TGTGCCAGCAGCGAGGGGGGCTCTGGGGCCAACGTCCTGACTTTC | CASSEGGSGANVLTF
TRBD1 | TRBJ2-7 | TRBV27 | - | TGTGCCAGCAGTGAACAGGGGTACTACGAGCAGTACTTC | CASSEQGYYEQYF
- | TRBJ2-2 | TRBV19 | - | TGTGCCAGTACCCCCTCAGAGTTTTCTGGCACCGGGGAGCTGTTTTTT | CASTPSEFSGTGELFF
- | TRBJ2-5 | TRBV18 | - | TGTGCCAGCTCCCGGGACTCAACAGAGACCCAGTACTTC | CASSRDSTETQYF
TRBD1 | TRBJ1-2 | TRBV6-1 | - | TGTGCCAGCAGTGAACCCCGACAGGGGGAGACTGGCTACACCTTC | CASSEPRQGETGYTF
- | TRBJ2-2 | TRBV19 | - | TGTGCCAGTAGCGCAGGGTTCACCGGGGAGCTGTTTTTT | CASSAGFTGELFF
- | TRBJ1-2 | TRBV7-9 | few | TGTGCCAGCAGGACTCCTAACTATGGCTACACCTTC | CASRTPNYGYTF
TRBD1 | TRBJ1-1 | TRBV6-1 | - | TGTGCCAGCCCGGGACAGATGAACACTGAAGCTTTCTTT | CASPGQMNTEAFF
TRBD1 | TRBJ2-5 | TRBV9 | - | TGTGCCAGCAGCGCGGGGACAGGGATATCCCAAGAGACCCAGTACTTC | CASSAGTGISQETQYF
TRBD1 | TRBJ1-6 | TRBV6-1 | - | TGTGCCAGCACCCGGGACAGAATTAATTCACCCCTCCACTTT | CASTRDRINSPLHF
- | TRBJ1-3 | TRBV9 | - | TGTGCCAGCAGCGAAGAGACTGGAAACACCATATATTTT | CASSEETGNTIYF
- | TRBJ2-7 | TRBV6-5 | - | TGTGCCAGCAGGGGATCCTACGAGCAGTACTTC | CASRGSYEQYF
TRBD1 | TRBJ1-2 | TRBV28 | - | TGTGCCAGCAGTTTATGGGGAAGCAGGGGGGACGGCTACACCTTC | CASSLWGSRGDGYTF
TRBD1 | TRBJ2-2 | TRBV15 | once | TGTGCCACCAGCAGAGACGGGACAGGGATGACCGGGGAGCTGTTTTTT | CATSRDGTGMTGELFF
TRBD2 | TRBJ2-1 | TRBV7-9 | - | TGTGCCAGCAGCCCTCGGACTAGCGGGAGTATGCATGAGCAGTTCTTC | CASSPRTSGSMHEQFF
TRBD1 | TRBJ2-7 | TRBV5-1 | - | TGCGCCAGCAGGTTAGGACAGGACTCCTACGAGCAGTACTTC | CASRLGQDSYEQYF
TRBD1 | TRBJ2-1 | TRBV6-5 | - | TGTGCCAGCAGTTTGACCCCGGGACAGGGCGCCGATGAGCAGTTCTTC | CASSLTPGQGADEQFF
- | TRBJ2-3 | TRBV30 | - | TGTGCCTGGAGTCCAGGCACAGATACGCAGTATTTT | CAWSPGTDTQYF
TRBD1 | TRBJ1-5 | TRBV27 | - | TGTGCCAGCCGGGACAGGGGGACCCAGCCCCAGCATTTT | CASRDRGTQPQHF
- | TRBJ2-7 | TRBV9 | - | TGTGCCAGCAGCGCAGACATGAACTCCTACGAGCAGTACTTC | CASSADMNSYEQYF
TRBD1 | TRBJ1-2 | TRBV5-1 | - | TGCGCCAGCAGCTTAGCCGGGACAGGGGGCGGGTCGAACTATGGCTACACCTTC | CASSLAGTGGGSNYGYTF
- | TRBJ2-7 | TRBV4-1 | - | TGCGCCAGCAGCCAAGAAGTACGGGGCCGGGAGCAGTACTTC | CASSQEVRGREQYF
TRBD1 | TRBJ1-4 | TRBV4-3 | - | TGCGCCAGCAGCCAAGGCAGGGGGAACGCCAAAGAAAAACTGTTTTTT | CASSQGRGNAKEKLFF
- | TRBJ1-3 | TRBV19 | - | TGTGCCAGTAGTATCGGCTCTGGAAACACCATATATTTT | CASSIGSGNTIYF
- | TRBJ1-5 | TRBV4-1 | - | TGCGCCAGCAGCCCTATGGCTAGCAATCAGCCCCAGCATTTT | CASSPMASNQPQHF
- | TRBJ2-5 | TRBV6-6 | - | TGTGCCAGCACCCGAACAGGGAGGGCCTCGGAGACCCAGTACTTC | CASTRTGRASETQYF
TRBD1 | TRBJ1-2 | TRBV2 | - | TGTGCCAGCAGCGAAGGGGGCATTCGCAGCTACACCTTC | CASSEGGIRSYTF
- | TRBJ2-3 | TRBV7-2 | - | TGTGCCAGCAGCAACCGGGGCACAGATACGCAGTATTTT | CASSNRGTDTQYF
TRBD2 | TRBJ2-3 | TRBV7-2 | few | TGTGCCAGCAGCCCGATCTCGGGGGGGGGATACACAGATACGCAGTATTTT | CASSPISGGGYTDTQYF
- | TRBJ2-1 | TRBV2 | once | TGTGCCAGCAGCCGCCTAGCCCCCCCCAATGAGCAGTTCTTC | CASSRLAPPNEQFF
TRBD1 | TRBJ1-2 | TRBV11-2 | - | TGTGCCAGCAGCTTAGGTTGGGGACAGGCGCTCGGCTACACCTTC | CASSLGWGQALGYTF
- | TRBJ2-5 | TRBV5-1 | few | TGCGCCAGCAGCTTGGAACAGGGTTGGGAGACCCAGTACTTC | CASSLEQGWETQYF
- | TRBJ1-1 | TRBV6-5 | - | TGTGCCAGCAGTTACTCCGCCTTTGGGGACACTGAAGCTTTCTTT | CASSYSAFGDTEAFF
TRBD2 | TRBJ2-1 | TRBV15 | - | TGTGCCACCAGCAGAGAGGGTAGCGGGAAACAGTTCTTC | CATSREGSGKQFF
TRBD2 | TRBJ2-1 | TRBV11-3 | - | TGTGCCAGCAGCTTACGACTAGCGGGGGCCTCCTACAATGAGCAGTTCTTC | CASSLRLAGASYNEQFF
- | TRBJ2-7 | TRBV6-1 | - | TGTGCCAGCAGTCCCCTCGAGGGAGTGAAGGGTGAGCAGTACTTC | CASSPLEGVKGEQYF
- | TRBJ2-1 | TRBV5-4 | - | TGTGCCAGCAGCTTGGTCGACACAACCTACAATGAGCAGTTCTTC | CASSLVDTTYNEQFF
- | TRBJ1-1 | TRBV19 | - | TGTGCCAGTAGTATAGCTGGGATCACTGAAGCTTTCTTT | CASSIAGITEAFF
- | TRBJ2-5 | TRBV5-1 | - | TGCGCCAGCAGCTTTCAGCTTGGGAGTTCCCAAGAGACCCAGTACTTC | CASSFQLGSSQETQYF
- | TRBJ1-1 | TRBV5-1 | - | TGCGCCAGCAGCCTGTACCGGGGTCCCACTGAAGCTTTCTTT | CASSLYRGPTEAFF
- | TRBJ2-3 | TRBV7-9 | - | TGTGCCAGCAGCTTAGACTCGACAGATACGCAGTATTTT | CASSLDSTDTQYF
- | TRBJ1-1 | TRBV6-1 | - | TGTGCCAGCAGCGTACAGAAAACTGAAGCTTTCTTT | CASSVQKTEAFF
- | TRBJ1-2 | TRBV6-5 | - | TGTGCCAGCAACCCCCAGCCAGACTATGGCTACACCTTC | CASNPQPDYGYTF